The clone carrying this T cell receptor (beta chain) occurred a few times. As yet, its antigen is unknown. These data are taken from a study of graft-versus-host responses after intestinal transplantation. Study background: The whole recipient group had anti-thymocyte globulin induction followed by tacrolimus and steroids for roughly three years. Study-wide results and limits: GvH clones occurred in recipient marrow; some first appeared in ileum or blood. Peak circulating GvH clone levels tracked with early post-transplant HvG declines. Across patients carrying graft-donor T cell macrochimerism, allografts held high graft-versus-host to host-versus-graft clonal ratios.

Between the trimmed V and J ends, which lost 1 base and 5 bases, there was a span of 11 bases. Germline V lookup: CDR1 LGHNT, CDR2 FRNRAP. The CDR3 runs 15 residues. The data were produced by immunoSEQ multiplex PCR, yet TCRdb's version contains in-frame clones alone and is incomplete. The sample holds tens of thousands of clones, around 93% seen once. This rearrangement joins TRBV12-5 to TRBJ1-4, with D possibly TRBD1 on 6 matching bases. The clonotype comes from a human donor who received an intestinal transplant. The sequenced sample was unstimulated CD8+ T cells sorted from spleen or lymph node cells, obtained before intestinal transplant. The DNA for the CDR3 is TGTGCTAGTGGTTTGGACAGGGATTCCAATGAAAAACTGTTTTTT. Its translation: CASGLDRDSNEKLFF.